A single sample gave rise to the 16 T cell receptor beta chains below, sequenced in a study of T-cell reconstitution after alpha-beta-depleted transplantation in children. Preparation of the TCRbeta library was carried out with unique molecular identifiers. One entry per CDR3 protein, called by TCRdb with MiXCR from the PCR reads. Here the sample spans 800,000 to 1,000,000 distinct CDR3 sequences, about 31% being singletons. The sequences come from PBMCs, mostly from graft donor cells, collected 360 days after TCRalphabeta/CD19-depleted stem cell transplant. Every receptor here comes from a boy in the first two years of life who had a stem cell transplant for SCID, so the T cells may come from the graft donor.

V and J are TRBV5-1 and TRBJ2-2; D is undetermined. V was clipped by 6 bases and J by 5 bases, with 14 bases between them. The CDR3 has 14 amino acids. Germline V gene data show CDR1 as SGHRS and CDR2 as YFSETQ. The CDR3 nucleotides read TGCGCCAGCAAAGAACTTTTTCGGACCGGGGAGCTGTTTTTT. Protein sequence: CASKELFRTGELFF.

This clonotype has only a few counts. This chain joins TRBV20-1 and TRBJ2-7, with 7 positions matching TRBD1. The V gene's germline CDR1 is DFQATT and CDR2 SNEGSKA (reference sequence). This CDR3 has 17 amino acids. After removal of 2 bases from V and 0 bases from J, the junction contained 13 bases not matched to a gene. CDR3 nucleotide sequence: TGCAGTGCTAGACGAAGCCTGAGGGGGCCGGGCTCCTACGAGCAGTACTTC. Translation gives CSARRSLRGPGSYEQYF.

The chain links TRBV20-1 to TRBJ1-5, with a tentative D call TRBD1 (5 bases). CDR1 and CDR2 (germline): DFQATT, SNEGSKA (reference sequence). V shed 6 bases and J shed 7 bases, with 22 bases lying between them. The CDR3 covers 15 residues. The CDR3 protein is CSANPDTLRGQPQHF. The CDR3 DNA reads TGCAGTGCCAATCCGGACACTTTAAGAGGACAGCCCCAGCATTTT.

This rearrangement joins TRBV9 to TRBJ2-5; weak D call: TRBD1 (5 bases). From germline, CDR1 is SGDLS and CDR2 YYNGEE. This CDR3 contains 16 residues. Between the trimmed V and J ends, which lost 1 base and 1 base, there was a span of 14 bases. The CDR3 is CASSVSGAGFQETQYF. As DNA, the CDR3 is TGTGCCAGCAGCGTATCTGGGGCTGGGTTCCAAGAGACCCAGTACTTC.

J is TRBJ2-7 and V is TRBV12-3 or TRBV12-4; D unresolved. Trimming removed 4 bases at V and 5 bases at J, with 15 bases between. The CDR3 contains 14 residues. CDR3 residues: CASSSPTVHHEQYF. The CDR3 DNA reads as TGTGCCAGCAGTTCACCTACCGTCCACCACGAGCAGTACTTC.

This clonotype came up a few times. The chain couples TRBV7-2 to TRBJ1-2; D unclear. V was clipped by 5 bases and J by 8 bases, with 21 bases between them. Germline CDR1 is SGHTA and CDR2 is FQGNSA. The CDR3 totals 15 residues. The CDR3 loop reads CASSLHQVEVWGYTF. CDR3 nucleotides: TGTGCCAGCAGCCTACATCAGGTGGAGGTCTGGGGCTACACCTTC. Using reference TRBV7-2 and TRBJ1-2 for the parts outside the CDR3, the full variable domain is GAGVSQSPSNKVTEKGKDVELRCDPISGHTALYWYRQSLGQGLEFLIYFQGNSAPDKSGLPSDRFSAERTGGSVSTLTIQRTQQEDSAVYLCASSLHQVEVWGYTFGSGTRLTVV.

This clonotype was counted a few times. The chain uses TRBV10-3 and TRBJ2-2, with 8 bases identical to TRBD2. Germline loops: CDR1 ENHRY, CDR2 SYGVKD. The V segment lost 4 bases and the J segment 6 bases; nucleotides outside the gene matches: 7. The CDR3 totals 15 residues. The CDR3 nucleotides are TGTGCCATCAGTGCCCGGACTAGCTCGGCCGGGGAGCTGTTTTTT. The encoded protein is CAISARTSSAGELFF.

This sequence joins TRBV21-1 and TRBJ1-1; the listed D gene, TRBD1, was not tested against the DNA. TRBV21-1 is an annotated pseudogene. CDR3 size: 15 residues. CDR3 nucleotides: TGTGCCAGCAGCAAGTCCCCGGGAACGGACACTGAAGCTTTCTTT. Amino acids: CASSKSPGTDTEAFF.

The chain links TRBV13 to TRBJ2-1; maybe TRBD2 (5 bases). Per germline, CDR1 PRHDT and CDR2 FYEKMQ (reference sequence). Trimming took off 4 bases at V and 6 bases at J, with 16 bases between the two ends. The length of the CDR3 is 15 residues. CDR3 in amino acids: CASSSKRTYSNEQFF. For the CDR3, the DNA is TGTGCCAGCAGCTCGAAGAGGACTTATTCCAATGAGCAGTTCTTC. The full variable domain, completed using reference TRBV13 and TRBJ2-1, is AAGVIQSPRHLIKEKRETATLKCYPIPRHDTVYWYQQGPGQDPQFLISFYEKMQSDKGSIPDRFSAQQFSDYHSELNMSSLELGDSALYFCASSSKRTYSNEQFFGPGTRLTVL.

The genes are TRBV28 and TRBJ2-2, with a tentative D call TRBD2 (5 bases). Trimming shortened V by 6 bases and J by 3 bases, and 8 bases separated the two germline ends. This CDR3 is 13 amino acids long. The germline CDR1 and CDR2 sequences are MDHEN and SYDVKM. This CDR3 is CASREVHTGELFF. The CDR3 coding sequence is TGTGCCAGCAGGGAGGTCCACACCGGGGAGCTGTTTTTT.

The chain recombines TRBV6-2 or TRBV6-3 with TRBJ1-5, with D maybe TRBD1 (5 bases). The V and J ends lost 2 bases and 1 base respectively, with 9 bases between them. Germline loops: CDR1 MNHEY, CDR2 SVGEGT. The CDR3 is 15 amino acids. CDR3: CASSYRGASNQPQHF. CDR3 nucleotides: TGTGCCAGCAGTTACCGTGGGGCCAGCAATCAGCCCCAGCATTTT.

This chain's CDR3 is CASSLGGQWETQYF. The CDR3 DNA sequence: TGTGCCAGCAGTTTAGGGGGCCAGTGGGAGACCCAGTACTTC. V gene TRBV12-3 or TRBV12-4 combines with J gene TRBJ2-5; possible D gene TRBD1, 5 bases. The CDR3 spans 14 residues. Trimming removed 1 base from V and 5 bases from J, with 11 bases in between.

This clonotype occurred a few times. The chain carries TRBV5-1 and TRBJ2-7; TRBD1 might be the D (6 bases). CDR1 is SGHRS and CDR2 is YFSETQ in the germline V gene. Trimming left V 4 bases short and J 3 bases short, with 11 bases between. This CDR3 is 13 amino acids long. CDR3 region: CASSPRDIYEQYF. CDR3 DNA: TGCGCCAGCAGCCCGAGGGACATCTACGAGCAGTACTTC. The full variable domain, its missing parts supplied by reference TRBV5-1 and TRBJ2-7, is KAGVTQTPRYLIKTRGQQVTLSCSPISGHRSVSWYQQTPGQGLQFLFEYFSETQRNKGNFPGRFSGRQFSNSRSEMNVSTLELGDSALYLCASSPRDIYEQYFGPGTRLTVT.

The sample holds many counts of this clonotype. V gene TRBV12-3 or TRBV12-4 combines with J gene TRBJ2-7; perhaps TRBD2 as D (7 bases). This CDR3 has 15 amino acids. The V end was cut by 5 bases, the J end by 3 bases, with 17 bases between. DNA for the CDR3: TGTGCCAGCAGTCTCCTCCTAGGGGGGGACTACGAGCAGTACTTC. Its protein product is CASSLLLGGDYEQYF.

This clonotype was detected only a few times. This chain connects TRBV7-7 to TRBJ2-3, with 9 bases matching TRBD2. V lost 6 bases to trimming and J lost 2 bases; unmatched junction nucleotides: 18. The CDR3 runs 19 residues. CDR1 and CDR2 from the germline V gene are SSHAT and FNYEAQ (reference sequence). The CDR3 reads CASSHIPFTGTSLTDTQYF. CDR3 in DNA: TGTGCCAGCAGTCACATACCCTTCACCGGGACTAGCCTCACAGATACGCAGTATTTT.

The chain employs TRBV5-1 and TRBJ1-1, with 10 bases aligning to TRBD1. Per the germline V gene, CDR1 is SGHRS and CDR2 is YFSETQ. CDR3 length: 17 residues. The V gene end was trimmed by 3 bases and the J gene end by 1 base; junction bases not matched to a gene: 9. The CDR3 region is CASSSMTGGLGNTEAFF. The CDR3 DNA sequence: TGCGCCAGCAGCTCCATGACAGGGGGCTTAGGGAACACTGAAGCTTTCTTT.